Below are 8 T cell receptor beta chains sequenced from a single sample in a study of shared clonotypes between healthy human individuals. Produced via immunoSEQ multiplex PCR; TCRdb's table is partial and in-frame only. The table has approximately 530,000 clones, roughly 95% seen once. Sequenced sample: naive CD4+ T cells sorted from blood. The subset: CD45RA+ positively selected. These receptors came from a young woman in good health.

The chain is built from TRBV5-4 and TRBJ2-2; D call uncertain. The CDR3 loop spans 13 amino acids. The ends were cut back, 3 bases at V and 6 bases at J, with 9 bases in the middle. Looked up from germline, CDR1 is SGHNT and CDR2 is YYREEE (reference sequence). CDR3 bases: TGTGCCAGCAGCTCTGTATTATCCGGGGAGCTGTTTTTT. This encodes CASSSVLSGELFF.

This clone was counted only a few times. The chain carries TRBV29-1 and TRBJ2-1; 10 positions agree with TRBD1. This CDR3 is 14 amino acids long. Germline CDR1 SQVTM, CDR2 ANQGSEA. Losses at the gene ends were 8 bases for V and 1 base for J; bases not matched to a gene: 5. This CDR3 reads CSMDRGVSYNEQFF. CDR3 nucleotides: TGCAGCATGGACAGGGGGGTATCCTACAATGAGCAGTTCTTC.

The V gene is TRBV11-2, the J gene TRBJ2-7; D call uncertain. The CDR3 runs to 15 residues. V lost 1 base to trimming and J lost 2 bases, with 12 bases between them. Germline assignment: CDR1 SGHAT and CDR2 FQNNGV. The CDR3 coding sequence is TGTGCCAGCAGCTTAGGGGTAGTCGATCCCTACGAGCAGTACTTC. Translated: CASSLGVVDPYEQYF.

The J gene is TRBJ1-1, the V gene TRBV28; no firm D call. The CDR3 contains 17 residues. The germline V gene encodes CDR1 MDHEN and CDR2 SYDVKM. Trimming cost V 1 base and J 6 bases, with 21 bases left between them. For the CDR3, the DNA is TGTGCCAGCAGTTTATTTTTGATTAACGTGAAGTTGCCTGAAGCTTTCTTT. Its translation is CASSLFLINVKLPEAFF.

The chain uses TRBV6-1 and TRBJ2-7; the D is unclear. The CDR3 is 12 residues long. CDR1 and CDR2 (germline): MNHNS, SASEGT. Deletions cut 7 bases from V and 6 bases from J, with 13 bases between. The chain's CDR3 is CASKRDRPEQYF. CDR3 coding DNA: TGTGCCAGCAAAAGGGATAGGCCCGAGCAGTACTTC.

V gene TRBV29-1 combines with J gene TRBJ2-5; TRBD2 is a possible D gene (6 bases). V lost 6 bases and J 4 bases, leaving 15 bases between the germline ends. From germline, CDR1 is SQVTM and CDR2 ANQGSEA. The CDR3 runs 13 residues. The CDR3 DNA is TGCAGCGTGCCCGGGGGAGACGGAGAGACCCAGTACTTC. This gives the protein CSVPGGDGETQYF.

This clone has only one observation. The chain links TRBV10-1 to TRBJ2-2; 10 bases agree with TRBD2. The CDR3 covers 18 residues. Unmatched junction bases numbered 9, after V lost 2 bases and J lost 3 bases. CDR1 is WNHNN, CDR2 SYGVQD, per germline (reference sequence). The CDR3 is CASSEPSGGRPHTGELFF. The CDR3 DNA reads as TGCGCCAGCAGTGAGCCTAGCGGGGGAAGGCCTCACACCGGGGAGCTGTTTTTT.

This clone appeared a single time. The chain is built from TRBV27 and TRBJ2-5; 7 nucleotides line up with TRBD1. V gave up 0 bases and J gave up 5 bases; unmatched junction bases: 9. The CDR3 consists of 16 residues. Per the germline V gene, CDR1 is MNHEY and CDR2 is SMNVEV (reference sequence). CDR3: CASSLSLTGERETQYF. The DNA of the CDR3 is TGTGCCAGCAGTTTATCCTTAACAGGGGAAAGGGAGACCCAGTACTTC.